What follows describes a single T cell receptor (beta chain). The antigen it binds to is not known. Qualities for individual bases were not recorded, and no much larger clone is one base off. The CDR3 has 17 amino acids, counting the end cysteine and phenylalanine. Just CDR3 DNA is preserved here, 51 bases in frame from base 1. V lost 4 bases and J lost 8 bases; the stretch between them is 26 bases long. As encoded in the germline V gene, CDR1 is KGHSH while CDR2 is LQKENI. The sample belongs to a study of T cells and copy number aberrations in small-cell lung cancer (dated by TCRdb to the early 2020s). In the study overall: TCR repertoire sequencing was paired with whole-exome sequencing of the same tumor regions to relate T cell metrics to mutations and copy number aberrations. Tumor TCR data existed for under 20 patients, and roughly 15 patients had TCR data from both tumor tissue and normal tissue.

The donors were limited-stage small-cell lung cancer patients who had surgical resection in Hangzhou, China, between 2008 and 2020. Every donor underwent upfront surgery with no preoperative chemotherapy or radiotherapy, and no donor received immunotherapy either before or after surgery. In the sequenced cohort of more than 15 patients, every patient was either a smoker or a heavy second-hand smoker. To represent spatial heterogeneity of the primary tumors, three regions were collected from each tumor FFPE block using a grid approach. Tumor regions were macrodissected to enrich malignant cells, and selection was limited to regions expected to yield at least 150 ng DNA. The study used multi-region TCR-beta sequencing of resected limited-stage small-cell lung cancers together with tumor-adjacent lung tissue to characterize T cell repertoire heterogeneity. The AllPrep DNA/RNA FFPE Kit (Qiagen) was used to extract genomic DNA from FFPE tissue.

The immunoSEQ hsTCRB Kit was used with multiplexed V- and J-gene primers to amplify TCR-beta CDR3 regions from genomic DNA. Unique DNA barcodes were added in a second PCR, and the samples were pooled together with a negative control and a positive control. The pooled TCR-beta libraries were sequenced using a 150-cycle paired-end protocol on an Illumina MiSeq. The paper's data handling went like this. Adaptive Biotechnologies processed the raw sequencing data into a report containing normalized, annotated TCR-beta repertoires. T-cell density was calculated by normalizing TCR-beta templates to usable DNA, with usable DNA estimated through amplification of housekeeping genes. Clonality was defined as 1 minus Pielou's evenness, while richness was a count of unique rearrangements. Intratumor TCR heterogeneity between regions was quantified with the Jaccard index, the Morisita overlap index, and the proportion of shared top-20 clonotypes. TCRdb obtained this table from immuneACCESS and retained in-frame rearrangements with V and J assigned. These tables miss some clones; where compared with another copy, unresolved V genes account for less than half of the shortfall, and the remainder is unexplained. The V and J calls and clone size were taken over from that table, and D and trimming were inferred from the DNA. The sample table lists some 6,300 clones, approximately 76% of them with a count of one. The leading ten clones occupy around 9.5% of the sample.

What the authors observed across the whole study: The TCR repertoire was highly heterogeneous across regions: about 75-98% of clones were restricted to a single region, a lower overlap than in localized NSCLC. Tumor T-cell density, richness and clonality were negatively correlated with higher copy number aberration burden. All specimens consisted of formalin-fixed paraffin-embedded tissue, which is known to introduce sequencing artifacts. The study was limited by a small sample size because surgical resection is uncommon in small-cell lung cancer, and the findings require validation. Tumors had lower T-cell density, richness and clonality than adjacent lung tissue, but the difference in density was not significant.

Sequenced sample: tumor tissue. This receptor was taken from a man aged 50-59 years with small cell lung cancer. The rearranged segments are TRBV18 and TRBJ1-2, and TRBD1 may be the D gene, going by 5 matching bases. Here the CDR3 is given as CASSLIRDSPPTGGYTF. DNA sequence: TGTGCCAGCTCACTAATAAGAGACAGCCCCCCGACCGGGGGCTACACCTTC.